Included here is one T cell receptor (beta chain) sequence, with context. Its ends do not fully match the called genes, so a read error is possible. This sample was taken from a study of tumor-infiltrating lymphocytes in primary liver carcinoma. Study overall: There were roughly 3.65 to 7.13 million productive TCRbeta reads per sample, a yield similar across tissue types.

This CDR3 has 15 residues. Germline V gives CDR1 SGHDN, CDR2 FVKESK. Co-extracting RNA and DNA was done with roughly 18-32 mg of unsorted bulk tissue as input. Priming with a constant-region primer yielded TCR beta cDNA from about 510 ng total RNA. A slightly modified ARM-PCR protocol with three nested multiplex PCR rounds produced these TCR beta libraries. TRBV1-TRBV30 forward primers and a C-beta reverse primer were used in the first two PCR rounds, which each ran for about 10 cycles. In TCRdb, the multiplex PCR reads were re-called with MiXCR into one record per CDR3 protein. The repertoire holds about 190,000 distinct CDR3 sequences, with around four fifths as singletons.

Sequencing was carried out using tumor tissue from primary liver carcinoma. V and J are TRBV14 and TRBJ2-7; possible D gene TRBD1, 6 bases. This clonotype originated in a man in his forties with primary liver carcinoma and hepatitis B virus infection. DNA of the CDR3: TGTGCCAGCAGCCGACCGGTACAGGGCTCCTACGAGCAGTACTTT. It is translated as CASSRPVQGSYEQYF.